The clone carrying this TCR beta chain was observed many times. This record comes from a study of blood T cell repertoires in COVID-19. Study-wide background: The origin of the acute and convalescent COVID-19 samples was the United States, Italy and Spain. Sources were T cells, B-cell-depleted T cells, or PBMCs; the material itself was cDNA or gDNA.

In the original processing: Reference gene primer amplification in the assay estimated nucleated cell counts. Assay: immunoSEQ multiplex PCR; the TCRdb copy retains only in-frame clones and omits some. Clone size and the V and J calls come from that table; the DNA yielded D and trimming. The table lists about 200,000 clones, 89% of them singletons. After removal of 0 bases from V and 7 bases from J, the junction contained 5 bases not matched to a gene. The CDR3 consists of 15 residues. The germline V gene encodes CDR1 MGHRA and CDR2 YSYEKL. The specimen was peripheral blood. The clonotype comes from a man in his sixties who had recovered from COVID-19. This chain uses TRBV4-1 with TRBJ1-5, with 8 bases lining up with TRBD1. Here the CDR3 DNA reads TGCGCCAGCAGCCAAGATCAGGGGGCAGGGCAGCCCCAGCATTTT. It is translated as CASSQDQGAGQPQHF.